This T cell receptor (beta chain) was recorded in a study of blood T cell repertoires in COVID-19. As for the study in general: There were acute and convalescent COVID-19 samples, and they came from the United States, Italy and Spain. PBMCs, B-cell-depleted T cells, or T cells provided the cDNA or gDNA that made up the material.

In the original workflow: Estimation of nucleated cell counts relied on the amplification of reference gene primers. Generated by immunoSEQ multiplex PCR, the TCRdb table keeps only in-frame clones and is missing some. D and trimming were read from the DNA, whereas the V and J calls and clone size are those reported in that table. The data contain about 54,000 clones, around nine tenths of them seen just once; the ten biggest clones take up about 8.5%. The CDR3 totals 13 residues. With 4 bases removed from V and 4 bases from J, the gap between germline ends came to 13 bases. Per the germline V gene, CDR1 is SQVTM and CDR2 is ANQGSEA.

The source of this sequence is a man aged 55 to 69 with active COVID-19. The chain uses TRBV29-1 and TRBJ2-5, with D possibly matching TRBD2 (6 bases). Sequencing was performed on peripheral blood. This chain's CDR3 is CSVAPGVGETQYF. For the CDR3, the DNA is TGCAGCGTTGCACCGGGAGTGGGAGAGACCCAGTACTTC.